This TCR beta chain was documented in a study of T-cell memory formation after mild COVID-19. Findings and limits, study-wide: Contracting CD4+ clones sat mainly in CM and EM; CD8+ in EMRA. While clones contracting from day 15 to 85 were balanced between CD4 and CD8, later expanders leaned CD4+. Whether second-wave clones peaking at day 37 were SARS-CoV-2 specific went unconfirmed.

TCRdb re-called the 5' RACE reads with MiXCR, one entry per CDR3 protein. The sample lists 65,000 to 100,000 distinct CDR3 sequences; roughly 13% were seen once. V was pared by 5 bases and J by 5 bases, with 12 bases between. This CDR3 has 14 residues. In germline, CDR1 is PRHDT, CDR2 FYEKMQ (reference sequence). On this clonotype itself: Its target is unknown.

The sequenced sample was PBMCs or a T cell subset sorted from them (not recorded which). V gene TRBV13 combines with J gene TRBJ1-4; unclear D gene. This clonotype was obtained from a man aged 18-30 years who had mild COVID-19 (a few samples of this study predate the infection). Cell type and time point are not known. CDR3: CASSQRAENEKLFF. The CDR3 DNA sequence: TGTGCCAGCAGCCAGAGGGCAGAAAATGAAAAACTGTTTTTT.